The subject of this entry is one T cell receptor beta chain. The data derive from a study of blood T cell repertoires in COVID-19. The CDR3 contains 14 residues. The germline V gene encodes CDR1 LGHDT and CDR2 YNNKEL (reference sequence). The junction had 3 bases not matched to a gene; V was cut back by 0 bases and J by 5 bases. The data were produced by immunoSEQ multiplex PCR, yet TCRdb's version contains in-frame clones alone and is incomplete. The sample includes 200,000 to 250,000 clones, 80% to 90% of them seen just once. Sequencing was done on a sample of peripheral blood. This sequence joins TRBV3-1 (or the pseudogene TRBV3-2) and TRBJ1-2, with 7 bases matching TRBD1. The TCR comes from a man aged 35 to 55 with acute or convalescent COVID-19. The CDR3 coding sequence is TGTGCCAGCAGCCAAGAGGCACAGGGGTATGGCTACACCTTC. It is translated as CASSQEAQGYGYTF.